This T cell receptor (beta chain) was identified during a study of shared clonotypes between healthy human individuals. Study results and limitations: Several donors shared 4.5% to 6.5% of their naive CD4 clonotypes.

Sequenced by immunoSEQ multiplex PCR; TCRdb stores in-frame clones only, minus some. The sample includes roughly 2.2 million clones, more than 80% of them seen just once. About this clone itself: Its antigen is not known. The sample carries other DNA sequences with the same CDR3.

This clonotype originated in a young man in good health. Some clones in this sample may be carry-over from other donors' samples. Sequencing used naive CD4+ T cells from PBMCs. Described subset: CD45RA+ positively selected.

The CDR3 here is CASSTRTGNTEAFF. DNA of the CDR3: TGCGCCAGCAGCACGAGGACTGGGAACACTGAAGCTTTCTTT. V usage is TRBV5-1 and J usage is TRBJ1-1; D remains ambiguous. This CDR3 region has 14 residues. The ends were cut back, 4 bases at V and 1 base at J, with 11 bases in the middle. Germline CDR1 and CDR2: SGHRS and YFSETQ.